This TCR beta chain was recovered during a study of long-term antiretroviral therapy in people with HIV. Whole-study context: Of all samples, the earliest predate the 2015 immediate-ART recommendation by about a decade. Study-wide results and caveats: Every time point showed a repertoire led by clones expanded before ART. Possibly under older ART regimens, blood was drawn between about 2004 and 2017.

As for this clone: Its target is unknown.

The CDR3 is made up of 15 amino acids. Germline V gene data show CDR1 as SGHVS and CDR2 as FNYEAQ. Deletions cut 3 bases from V and 6 bases from J, with 17 bases between. The libraries were made with immunoSEQ v3.0 at survey level. Some clones are missing from TCRdb's copy, which holds only in-frame ones; the method was immunoSEQ multiplex PCR. This repertoire shows about 35,000 clones, 85% to 95% found once; its top ten account for around 3.3%. Every HIV-positive participant received treatment in the United States. This sequence was found in a woman in her fifties or sixties with HIV. The chain has TRBV7-6 and TRBJ2-5; a possible D gene is TRBD1 (7 bases). The sample consisted of unsorted PBMCs, taken 4.1 years after starting antiretroviral therapy. CDR3 residues: CASSLSRGDSQTQYF. The CDR3 DNA reads TGTGCCAGCAGCTTGAGTAGGGGGGACAGTCAGACCCAGTACTTC.